What follows is one TCR beta chain and its context. Adults between roughly 18 and 90 years of age took part from about two dozen US areas. Participant reports of clinical history set cohort assignment. Participants classified as exposed had met a COVID-19 case within 2 weeks before study entry. This table comes from immunoSEQ multiplex PCR, and its TCRdb copy is limited to in-frame clones, with some not included. The sample records 350,000 or so clones, roughly 86% being singletons. This record comes from a study of blood T cell repertoires in COVID-19. Study summary: Nucleic acid was either cDNA or gDNA, and it came from T cells, B-cell-depleted T cells, or PBMCs.

Sequencing used PBMCs or T cells enriched from blood (not recorded which). This receptor was identified in a woman in her thirties who had been exposed to COVID-19.

The CDR3 nucleotides read TGCGCCAGCAGCTTGGAGACAGGGGGCCAGCCCCAGCATTTT. Translation: CASSLETGGQPQHF. The gene calls are TRBV5-1 and TRBJ1-5, with 10 nucleotides matching TRBD1. Germline V CDR1 and CDR2: SGHRS, YFSETQ. The CDR3 extends over 14 amino acids. V dropped 0 bases and J dropped 7; count of bases not matched to a gene: 1.